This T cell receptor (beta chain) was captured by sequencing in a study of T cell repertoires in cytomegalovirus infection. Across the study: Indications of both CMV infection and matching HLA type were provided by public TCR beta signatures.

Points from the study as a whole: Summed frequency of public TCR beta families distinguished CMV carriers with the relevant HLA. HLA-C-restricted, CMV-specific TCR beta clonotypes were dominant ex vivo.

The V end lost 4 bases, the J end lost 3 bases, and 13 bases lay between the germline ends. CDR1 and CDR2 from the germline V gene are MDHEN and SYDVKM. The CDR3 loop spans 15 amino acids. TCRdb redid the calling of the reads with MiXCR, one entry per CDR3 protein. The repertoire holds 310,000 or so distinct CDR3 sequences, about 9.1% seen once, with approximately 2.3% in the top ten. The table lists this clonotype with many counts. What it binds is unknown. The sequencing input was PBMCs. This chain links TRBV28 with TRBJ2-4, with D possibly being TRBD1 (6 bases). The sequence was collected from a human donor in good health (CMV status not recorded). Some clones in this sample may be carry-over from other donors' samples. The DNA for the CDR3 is TGTGCCAGCAGTTCCCCGGACAGTTTCAAAAACATTCAGTACTTC. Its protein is CASSSPDSFKNIQYF.